These T cell receptor beta chains were read from a single sample in a study of cytomegalovirus exposure and HLA in healthy donors. Only in-frame clones appear in the TCRdb table, and some are missing; sequencing was by immunoSEQ multiplex PCR. The table includes tens of thousands of clones, about two thirds detected once. The sequenced sample was PBMCs. The receptors originated from a boy younger than 18 in good health and CMV-seropositive. The CDR3 runs from the conserved cysteine through the conserved F or W. The D gene is left open where the match is weak. Clone size is not always given. Where it is, it says once, few, many or a class for expanded clones.

clone_size j_call v_call d_call cdr3_aa cdr3_nt
NA TRBJ1-2 TRBV5-4 NA CASSLGPGEGYTF TGTGCCAGCAGCTTGGGACCAGGGGAAGGCTACACCTTC
NA TRBJ1-4 TRBV7-9 TRBD1 CASSPRTGGSEKLFF TGTGCCAGCAGCCCGAGGACAGGGGGGAGTGAAAAACTGTTTTTT
NA TRBJ2-3 TRBV2 NA CASRADTSTDTQYF TGTGCCAGCAGAGCTGATACTAGCACAGATACGCAGTATTTT
NA TRBJ2-7 TRBV5-6 NA CASSLLRGLSEQYF TGTGCCAGCAGCCTCCTGCGGGGGCTCTCCGAGCAGTACTTC
NA TRBJ2-7 TRBV11-2 NA CASSNSGASYEQYF TGTGCCAGCAGTAACTCGGGTGCCTCCTACGAGCAGTACTTC
NA TRBJ2-3 TRBV28 NA CASSLPGSTDTQYF TGTGCCAGCAGTTTACCGGGTAGCACAGATACGCAGTATTTT
NA TRBJ1-2 TRBV7-6 TRBD1 CASSSRDRGRSGYTF TGTGCCAGCAGCTCCCGGGACAGGGGAAGGAGTGGCTACACCTTC
NA TRBJ1-1 TRBV15 NA CATSPRDRTEAFF TGTGCCACCAGCCCCAGAGATCGGACAGAAGCTTTCTTT
NA TRBJ1-6 TRBV6-6 NA CASSDRNNNSPLHF TGTGCCAGCAGTGACAGAAATAATAATTCACCCCTCCACTTT
few TRBJ2-1 TRBV6-5 NA CASSYQASTYNEQFF TGTGCCAGCAGTTATCAGGCTAGCACCTACAATGAGCAGTTCTTC
NA TRBJ1-2 TRBV2 NA CASSEWVRGGYGYTF TGTGCCAGCAGTGAATGGGTCAGGGGCGGCTATGGCTACACCTTC
NA TRBJ2-7 TRBV5-6 NA CASSLGQFYEQYF TGTGCCAGCAGCTTGGGACAATTCTACGAGCAGTACTTC
NA TRBJ1-2 TRBV7-2 NA CASSLAAQGDYGYTF TGTGCCAGCAGCTTGGCTGCCCAGGGTGACTATGGCTACACCTTC
few TRBJ2-7 TRBV6-1 TRBD2 CASSEGSGRSYEQYF TGTGCCAGCAGTGAAGGAAGCGGGAGGTCCTACGAGCAGTACTTC
few TRBJ1-1 TRBV5-4 NA CASNPPGLLNTEAFF TGTGCCAGCAACCCCCCGGGACTACTGAACACTGAAGCTTTCTTT
NA TRBJ1-2 TRBV7-9 NA CASSAVSYGYTF TGTGCCAGCAGCGCCGTCAGCTATGGCTACACCTTC
NA TRBJ2-3 TRBV7-2 NA CASSLAWRRLSTDTQYF TGTGCCAGCAGCTTAGCGTGGCGGCGCCTCAGCACAGATACGCAGTATTTT
NA TRBJ2-5 TRBV10-3 TRBD2 CAISDVWRGGSLETQYF TGTGCCATCAGTGATGTTTGGCGCGGCGGGAGCTTAGAGACCCAGTACTTC
few TRBJ1-6 TRBV7-9 NA CASSSPPAGLASPLHF TGTGCCAGCAGCTCCCCCCCCGCAGGGCTGGCTTCACCCCTCCACTTT
few TRBJ2-3 TRBV2 NA CASTPDRYTDTQYF TGTGCCAGCACTCCAGACAGGTACACAGATACGCAGTATTTT
NA TRBJ2-5 TRBV4-3 TRBD1 CASSQNVGQGETQYF TGCGCCAGCAGCCAAAACGTAGGACAGGGGGAGACCCAGTACTTC
NA TRBJ2-7 TRBV19 TRBD1 CATDTGTGTHEQYF TGTGCCACCGATACGGGGACAGGGACCCACGAGCAGTACTTC
medium-sized TRBJ1-4 TRBV10-3 NA CAINEGFNEKLFF TGTGCCATCAACGAGGGTTTTAATGAAAAACTGTTTTTT
NA TRBJ1-1 TRBV5-1 NA CASSPPGGMNTEAFF TGCGCCAGCAGCCCGCCCGGGGGTATGAACACTGAAGCTTTCTTT
NA TRBJ2-2 TRBV12-2 NA CASRLSHRVNTGELFF TGTGCAAGTCGCCTAAGCCACAGGGTTAACACCGGGGAGCTGTTTTTT
NA TRBJ2-7 TRBV5-6 NA CASNSPGLAYEQYF TGTGCCAGCAACTCTCCGGGACTCGCCTACGAGCAGTACTTC
NA TRBJ1-1 TRBV29-1 NA CSVDPWGRADRDTEAFF TGCAGCGTTGACCCTTGGGGCAGGGCAGATAGAGACACTGAAGCTTTCTTT
few TRBJ1-2 TRBV9 NA CASSVDASYGYTF TGTGCCAGCAGCGTAGATGCTAGCTATGGCTACACCTTC
NA TRBJ1-1 TRBV6-1 NA CASSEIGSPEAFF TGTGCCAGCAGTGAAATTGGGAGTCCTGAAGCTTTCTTT
few TRBJ1-4 TRBV5-1 TRBD1 CASSSQGAREKLFF TGCGCCAGCAGCTCACAGGGGGCGCGTGAAAAACTGTTTTTT
NA TRBJ1-1 TRBV5-4 NA CASSPRQNTEAFF TGTGCCAGCAGCCCCCGACAGAACACTGAAGCTTTCTTT
NA TRBJ1-5 TRBV10-3 NA CAISESMGASQPQHF TGTGCCATCAGTGAGTCAATGGGGGCCAGTCAGCCCCAGCATTTT
NA TRBJ2-7 TRBV19 TRBD1 CASSIPGTGVSEQYF TGTGCCAGTAGTATCCCCGGGACAGGGGTGTCCGAGCAGTACTTC
few TRBJ1-6 TRBV30 TRBD1 CAWTSTGVGSPLHF TGTGCCTGGACCTCGACAGGGGTGGGTTCACCCCTCCACTTT
NA TRBJ1-2 TRBV9 TRBD1 CASSPLRTGWGGYTF TGTGCCAGCAGCCCTCTACGGACAGGGTGGGGGGGCTACACCTTC
NA TRBJ2-3 TRBV7-3 TRBD1 CASSTDRGADTQYF TGTGCCAGCAGCACGGACAGGGGAGCAGATACGCAGTATTTT
NA TRBJ1-3 TRBV9 TRBD1 CASSPRDRLNTIYF TGTGCCAGCAGCCCCCGGGACAGACTAAACACCATATATTTT
NA TRBJ1-2 TRBV5-4 NA CASSLQGSDYGYTF TGTGCCAGCAGCTTGCAGGGCTCGGACTATGGCTACACCTTC
NA TRBJ1-1 TRBV27 NA CASSFLGGALSTEAFF TGTGCCAGCAGTTTTTTGGGAGGGGCGTTGAGCACTGAAGCTTTCTTT
NA TRBJ2-7 TRBV19 TRBD2 CASSDSTGTSGNPYEQYF TGTGCCAGTAGTGACTCGACCGGGACTAGCGGGAACCCCTACGAGCAGTACTTC
once TRBJ2-3 TRBV5-1 TRBD1 CASSSRPGQGPVDTQYF TGCGCCAGCAGCTCGCGGCCGGGACAGGGGCCGGTGGATACGCAGTATTTT
once TRBJ2-7 TRBV5-1 NA CASSLELSQYEQYF TGCGCCAGCAGCTTGGAACTATCCCAGTACGAGCAGTACTTC
few TRBJ2-2 TRBV7-9 TRBD2 CASSPGGLAGYTGELFF TGTGCCAGCAGCCCGGGTGGACTAGCGGGATACACCGGGGAGCTGTTTTTT
NA TRBJ2-7 TRBV5-1 TRBD1 CASSLAGTGDTEQYF TGCGCCAGCAGCTTGGCCGGGACAGGGGATACCGAGCAGTACTTC